Following are 30 T cell receptor beta chains from one sample sequenced in a study of T cell clonality in common variable immunodeficiency. Sequencing was performed with immunoSEQ multiplex PCR; in TCRdb, only in-frame clones are kept and a portion is missing. The sample has more than 35,000 clones, none seen only once. Specimen: peripheral blood mononuclear cells. The receptors here all came from a person aged 18 to 75 in good health.

This clone was observed many times. The read terminates 3 residues before the CDR3 end, so the remaining end is supplied by the germline J gene. The chain links TRBV6-2 or TRBV6-3 to TRBJ2-4; 7 nucleotides align to TRBD1. Germline V CDR1 and CDR2: MNHEY, SVGEGT. The CDR3 is made up of 17 amino acids. V shed 6 bases and J 0 bases; nucleotides not matched to a gene: 11. The CDR3 bases that were read are TGTGCCAGCAGCTCACAACAGGGGATTCTAGCCAAAAACATT. Its protein product is CASSSQQGILAKNI. The whole CDR3 protein reads CASSSQQGILAKNIQYF.

This clone was recorded many times. The sequence runs out 3 residues before the end of the CDR3; the remainder is reconstructed from the germline J gene. The chain couples TRBV20-1 to TRBJ2-5; TRBD1 might be the D (6 bases). V was shortened by 5 bases and J by 2 bases, with 12 bases between the two germline ends. CDR3 length: 13 amino acids. CDR1 is DFQATT and CDR2 is SNEGSKA in the germline V gene (reference sequence). CDR3 protein: CSASGQIQETQYF. CDR3 DNA, as far as it was read: TGCAGTGCTTCCGGACAGATACAAGAGACC.

This clone showed up many times. Partial CDR3 DNA: TGCAGTGCCGGATCGGCGAACGACTGGACC. Protein sequence: CSAGSANDWT. The entire CDR3 protein is CSAGSANDWTQYF. The gene calls are TRBV20-1 and TRBJ2-5; no clear D. The CDR3 extends 3 residues past the end of the read, so its final part is completed from the germline J gene. Between the trimmed V and J ends, which lost 6 bases and 7 bases, there was a span of 18 bases. CDR1 and CDR2 (germline): DFQATT, SNEGSKA (reference sequence). This CDR3 is 13 amino acids long.

In its sample, this clone was seen many times. The read ends 3 residues before the CDR3 terminus; that terminus is restored from the germline J gene. V gene TRBV7-3 combines with J gene TRBJ2-2, with TRBD1 as a possible D gene (5 bases). V was clipped by 2 bases and J by 4 bases, with 11 bases between them. Germline CDR1 SGHTA, CDR2 FQGTGA. The CDR3 sequence is 15 residues long. The sequenced part of the CDR3 DNA is TGTGCCAGCAGCTTACGGCAGGGTGGCACCGGGGAG. Translating gives CASSLRQGGTGE. The whole CDR3 sequence is CASSLRQGGTGELFF.

Many counts were recorded for this clone. CDR3 DNA (partial): TGTGCCAGCAGCTCGGGACAGGGCACTGAA. Amino acid sequence: CASSSGQGTE. The CDR3 in its entirety is CASSSGQGTEAFF. This chain connects TRBV5-6 to TRBJ1-1; 9 bases match TRBD1. Sequencing ends 3 residues short of the CDR3 end; the germline J gene provides the rest. With V trimmed by 3 bases and J by 4 bases, 1 base remained unmatched. CDR3 size: 13 residues. Germline V gene sequence: CDR1 SGHDT, CDR2 YYEEEE.

This clone was counted ten times or more. The CDR3 goes on 3 residues after the read ends, and that part is filled in from the germline J gene. V and J are TRBV20-1 and TRBJ2-1; 9 bases are shared with TRBD1. Germline V gene sequence: CDR1 DFQATT, CDR2 SNEGSKA (reference sequence). V gave up 0 bases and J gave up 6 bases; unmatched junction bases: 6. The CDR3 covers 15 residues. The covered CDR3 bases are TGCAGTGCTAGAGATGGGACAGGGCGTCGCAATGAG. Protein: CSARDGTGRRNE. The entire CDR3 reads CSARDGTGRRNEQFF.

This clone was seen at least ten times. The read is 3 residues too short to cover the CDR3 end, so that end is filled in from the germline J gene. This chain uses TRBV5-1 with TRBJ2-1, with unresolved D. Germline V gene sequence: CDR1 SGHRS, CDR2 YFSETQ. The CDR3 runs 17 residues. The germline V and J ends were trimmed by 2 bases and 0 bases, with 15 bases remaining between them. CDR3: CASSLWPPTRSYNEQFF. The DNA read from the CDR3 is TGCGCCAGCAGCTTATGGCCGCCGACACGCTCCTACAATGAG.

This clone was seen ten or more times. The read comes to an end 3 residues before the CDR3 does, leaving the germline J gene to fill in the end. The chain recombines TRBV7-9 with TRBJ2-7, with 7 bases aligning to TRBD1. The CDR3 sequence is 14 residues long. CDR1 and CDR2 (germline): SEHNR, FQNEAQ (reference sequence). The trim removed 4 bases at V and 2 bases at J, leaving 5 bases unmatched. CDR3 sequence reads: CASSSRDSTYEQYF. The sequenced part of the CDR3 DNA is TGTGCCAGCAGCTCCCGGGACAGCACCTACGAG.

In this sample, this clone turned up many times. Read sequence stops 3 residues before the CDR3 end, and the germline J gene provides the missing end. This chain links TRBV7-3 with TRBJ2-1; TRBD1 might be the D (6 bases). Germline V gives CDR1 SGHTA, CDR2 FQGTGA. The V and J ends lost 1 base and 7 bases respectively, with 17 bases between them. The CDR3 contains 16 residues. CDR3: CASSLIGTLLGNEQFF. The sequenced part of the CDR3 DNA is TGTGCCAGCAGCTTAATAGGGACACTCCTAGGGAATGAG.

This clone was seen at least ten times. Sequencing ends 3 residues short of the CDR3 end; the germline J gene provides the rest. The chain employs TRBV18 and TRBJ2-7, with TRBD1 matching 8 bases. Germline assignment: CDR1 KGHSH and CDR2 LQKENI. There are 16 residues in the CDR3. The trim removed 6 bases at V and 1 base at J, leaving 11 bases unmatched. The CDR3 bases that were read are TGTGCCAGCTCTCCGAGGACAGGGCCTCTATCCTACGAG. Encoded protein: CASSPRTGPLSYE. The complete CDR3 reads CASSPRTGPLSYEQYF. Based on the CDR3 plus reference TRBV18 and TRBJ2-7, the full variable domain is NAGVMQNPRHLVRRRGQEARLRCSPMKGHSHVYWYRQLPEEGLKFMVYLQKENIIDESGMPKERFSAEFPKEGPSILRIQQVVRGDSAAYFCASSPRTGPLSYEQYFGPGTRLTVT.

The sample holds many counts of this clone. The sequenced fragment ends 3 residues before the CDR3 boundary, so the rest is inferred from the germline J gene. V is TRBV5-1 and J is TRBJ1-4; 8 bases agree with TRBD1. Germline V gene data show CDR1 as SGHRS and CDR2 as YFSETQ. The CDR3 spans 13 residues. V lost 2 bases to trimming and J lost 10 bases; unmatched junction nucleotides: 4. The covered CDR3 bases are TGCGCCAGCAGCTTTGGACAGGGTGGAAAA. Protein: CASSFGQGGK. The whole CDR3 protein reads CASSFGQGGKLFF.

This clone was counted ten times or more. The CDR3 end falls 3 residues outside the read, so it is completed with the germline J gene. The rearrangement uses TRBV28 and TRBJ2-3; 11 bases agree with TRBD2. The trim removed 5 bases at V and 2 bases at J, leaving 3 bases unmatched. Germline V gives CDR1 MDHEN, CDR2 SYDVKM. CDR3 size: 15 residues. CDR3 sequence: CASSTLAGVTDTQYF. The CDR3 DNA, read in part, is TGTGCCAGCAGTACACTAGCGGGGGTCACAGATACG. Full variable domain (missing parts from reference TRBV28 and TRBJ2-3): DVKVTQSSRYLVKRTGEKVFLECVQDMDHENMFWYRQDPGLGLRLIYFSYDVKMKEKGDIPEGYSVSREKKERFSLILESASTNQTSMYLCASSTLAGVTDTQYFGPGTRLTVL.

The table lists this clone with many counts. From the germline J gene comes the end of the CDR3, since the read stops 3 residues before it. The V call is TRBV5-1, the J call TRBJ2-1; 7 bases are a match to TRBD2. This CDR3 spans 15 amino acids. The trim removed 3 bases at V and 0 bases at J, leaving 3 bases unmatched. Germline V gene data show CDR1 as SGHRS and CDR2 as YFSETQ. This chain's CDR3 is CASSSERGSYNEQFF. The CDR3 DNA, read in part, is TGCGCCAGCAGCTCGGAGCGGGGCTCCTACAATGAG. Complete variable domain (other parts from reference TRBV5-1 and TRBJ2-1): KAGVTQTPRYLIKTRGQQVTLSCSPISGHRSVSWYQQTPGQGLQFLFEYFSETQRNKGNFPGRFSGRQFSNSRSEMNVSTLELGDSALYLCASSSERGSYNEQFFGPGTRLTVL.

This clone appeared many times. The missing CDR3 end, 3 residues past where the read stops, is filled in from the germline J gene. The V call is TRBV2, the J call TRBJ2-5; tentative D call: TRBD2 (5 bases). CDR3 length: 14 amino acids. Trimming removed 3 bases from V and 5 bases from J, with 13 bases in between. Germline lookup yields CDR1 SNHLY and CDR2 FYNNEI. CDR3 bases read: TGTGCCAGCAGTGACCGCGGGTACGGGGAGACC. The encoded protein is CASSDRGYGET. The whole CDR3 is CASSDRGYGETQYF.

This clone showed up many times. The covered CDR3 bases are TGCAGTGCTAGAGATCGAACACAGGGGGCCGATACG. Its translation: CSARDRTQGADT. The full CDR3 sequence reads CSARDRTQGADTQYF. The gene calls are TRBV20-1 and TRBJ2-3; 9 nucleotides align to TRBD1. Read data end 3 residues before the CDR3 end; the end is taken from the germline J gene. The V segment lost 0 bases and the J segment 6 bases; nucleotides outside the gene matches: 7. The germline gives CDR1 DFQATT, CDR2 SNEGSKA (reference sequence). The CDR3 runs 15 residues.

This clone was counted many times. The read is 3 residues too short to cover the CDR3 end, so that end is filled in from the germline J gene. The chain joins TRBV30 to TRBJ2-1, with a tentative D call TRBD2 (6 bases). The CDR3 runs 13 residues. V was shortened by 6 bases and J by 1 base, with 10 bases between the two germline ends. Germline CDR1 reads GTSNPN; CDR2 reads SVGIG (reference sequence). The CDR3 DNA, read in part, is TGTGCCTGCGATAGCGGTTCCTACAATGAG. Amino acids: CACDSGSYNE. The full CDR3 protein is CACDSGSYNEQFF.

This clone was counted at least ten times. The CDR3 goes on 3 residues after the read ends, and that part is filled in from the germline J gene. The rearrangement links TRBV13 to TRBJ1-6; D ambiguous. The CDR3 consists of 12 residues. V lost 6 bases and J 11 bases, leaving 11 bases between the germline ends. The germline CDR1 and CDR2 sequences are PRHDT and FYEKMQ (reference sequence). The sequenced CDR3 bases are TGTGCCAGCAGTTCCAGACTCGCACCC. Translating gives CASSSRLAP. The CDR3, in full, reads CASSSRLAPLHF.

This clone has at least ten counts. The read stops 3 residues short of the end of the CDR3; the missing end is completed from the germline J gene. V and J are TRBV7-3 and TRBJ2-3; D perhaps matches TRBD2 (6 bases). Trimming pared 0 bases from V and 4 bases from J, leaving 11 bases between. Germline loops: CDR1 SGHTA, CDR2 FQGTGA. CDR3 length: 15 residues. Partial CDR3 DNA: TGTGCCAGCAGCTTAACCTCGACTAGACCAGATACG. Translating gives CASSLTSTRPDT. The complete CDR3 reads CASSLTSTRPDTQYF.

The table lists this clone with many counts. The CDR3 goes on 3 residues after the read ends, and that part is filled in from the germline J gene. V gene TRBV5-4 combines with J gene TRBJ2-1, with 10 bases identical to TRBD2. CDR3 size: 14 residues. The trim removed 2 bases at V and 7 bases at J, leaving 3 bases unmatched. Germline CDR1 is SGHNT and CDR2 is YYREEE (reference sequence). The CDR3 here is CASSFSGGANEQFF. The covered CDR3 bases are TGTGCCAGCAGCTTCAGCGGGGGGGCGAATGAG.

This clone has at least ten counts. The sequenced fragment ends 3 residues before the CDR3 boundary, so the rest is inferred from the germline J gene. The rearrangement joins TRBV13 to TRBJ1-6; D ambiguous. V was trimmed by 5 bases and J by 9 bases, leaving 17 bases between them. CDR3 length: 15 amino acids. Germline CDR1 reads PRHDT; CDR2 reads FYEKMQ (reference sequence). The CDR3 sequence is CASSPRPGTFSPLHF. CDR3 DNA (partial): TGTGCCAGCAGCCCGCGGCCCGGAACCTTTTCACCC.

This clone appeared many times. With the read ending 3 residues before the CDR3 end, the germline J gene is used to fill in that end. V is TRBV6-2 or TRBV6-3 and J is TRBJ1-1, with 7 positions matching TRBD1. CDR3 length: 15 amino acids. V lost 2 bases to trimming and J lost 4 bases; unmatched junction nucleotides: 7. CDR1 and CDR2 (germline): MNHEY, SVGEGT. CDR3 bases read: TGTGCCAGCAGTTACCCGACAGGGTTTGGCACTGAA. Translated, it gives CASSYPTGFGTE. The whole CDR3 region reads CASSYPTGFGTEAFF.

This clone was seen many times. The read halts 3 residues ahead of the CDR3 end, with the missing end drawn from the germline J gene. This rearrangement joins TRBV7-2 to TRBJ1-2; 8 nucleotides line up with TRBD1. CDR3 length equals 14 residues. Germline values: CDR1 SGHTA, CDR2 FQGNSA. After removal of 5 bases from V and 7 bases from J, the junction contained 9 bases not matched to a gene. CDR3 protein: CASSLVQGARGYTF. The DNA read from the CDR3 is TGTGCCAGCAGCCTGGTCCAGGGGGCGCGTGGC.

This clone was picked up many times. The read halts 3 residues ahead of the CDR3 end, with the missing end drawn from the germline J gene. This chain links TRBV20-1 with TRBJ2-7, with TRBD2 identical over 12 bases. Germline values: CDR1 DFQATT, CDR2 SNEGSKA (reference sequence). The junction had 8 bases not matched to a gene; V was cut back by 3 bases and J by 5 bases. The CDR3 consists of 15 residues. The CDR3 sequence is CSASVLAGGVDEQYF. CDR3 DNA, as far as it was read: TGCAGTGCTAGCGTACTAGCGGGAGGTGTCGACGAG.

This clone has ten or more counts. This CDR3 reads CASSRTGTYGYTF. The sequenced CDR3 bases are TGTGCCAGCAGTAGAACAGGGACCTATGGC. V is TRBV28 and J is TRBJ1-2, with D maybe TRBD1 (6 bases). Read sequence stops 3 residues before the CDR3 end, and the germline J gene provides the missing end. The germline CDR1 and CDR2 sequences are MDHEN and SYDVKM. The CDR3 has 13 amino acids. V was trimmed by 5 bases and J by 4 bases, leaving 11 bases between them.

Remarks on this clone: This likely reflects a read error, since a far larger clone is one base away. Coverage ceases 3 residues before the CDR3 finishes, and the germline J gene fills in the end. V and J are TRBV30 and TRBJ2-7, with 7 bases aligning to TRBD2. The CDR3 is made up of 14 amino acids. The germline CDR1 and CDR2 sequences are GTSNPN and SVGIG (reference sequence). The V gene end was trimmed by 4 bases and the J gene end by 6 bases; junction bases not matched to a gene: 12. The CDR3 here is CAWTLGSGQSEQYF. CDR3 DNA, as far as it was read: TGTGCCTGGACCCTGGGTAGCGGGCAGTCCGAG.

This clone was counted many times. With the read ending 3 residues before the CDR3 end, the germline J gene is used to fill in that end. The V and J genes are TRBV7-9 and TRBJ1-5; weak D call: TRBD1 (6 bases). Germline V gene data show CDR1 as SEHNR and CDR2 as FQNEAQ (reference sequence). The CDR3 consists of 14 residues. V gave up 6 bases and J gave up 5 bases, with 14 bases separating them. CDR3 sequence: CASRGPGVDQPQHF. The CDR3 bases that were read are TGTGCCAGCAGGGGACCAGGGGTTGATCAGCCC.

In this sample, this clone turned up many times. Read sequence stops 3 residues before the CDR3 end, and the germline J gene provides the missing end. V gene TRBV4-2 combines with J gene TRBJ1-2, with D possibly matching TRBD1 (5 bases). CDR1 is LGHNA and CDR2 is YNFKEQ in the germline V gene. The CDR3 totals 14 residues. Between the trimmed V and J ends, which lost 6 bases and 3 bases, there was a span of 14 bases. Incomplete CDR3 DNA: TGTGCCAGCAGTAAAGAACAGGAGGACTATGGC. Its protein is CASSKEQEDYG. The whole CDR3 protein is CASSKEQEDYGYTF.

This clone appeared many times. The observed sequence ends 3 residues before the CDR3 terminus, with the missing tail filled in from the germline J gene. Other DNA sequences from this sample encode an identical CDR3 as well. The rearrangement joins TRBV6-1 to TRBJ2-1, with 12 bases matching TRBD2. V gave up 2 bases and J gave up 4 bases; unmatched junction bases: 0. Germline V gives CDR1 MNHNS, CDR2 SASEGT. This CDR3 is 15 amino acids long. This CDR3 reads CASSELAGGYNEQFF. The part of the CDR3 DNA that was read is TGTGCCAGCAGTGAACTAGCGGGAGGGTACAATGAG.

This clone was seen repeatedly, ten times or more. The read halts 3 residues ahead of the CDR3 end, with the missing end drawn from the germline J gene. This chain joins TRBV7-6 and TRBJ2-7, with TRBD1 matching 8 bases. The CDR3 consists of 14 residues. CDR1 and CDR2 from the germline V gene are SGHVS and FNYEAQ. J gave up 2 bases and V 5 bases, and 5 bases lay outside the gene matches. The covered CDR3 bases are TGTGCCAGCAGCCCGACAGGGGTACCCTACGAG. It is translated as CASSPTGVPYE. The full CDR3 protein reads CASSPTGVPYEQYF.

The sample holds many counts of this clone. The read halts 3 residues ahead of the CDR3 end, with the missing end drawn from the germline J gene. V usage is TRBV6-2 or TRBV6-3 and J usage is TRBJ2-7, with 10 nucleotides matching TRBD1. After removal of 6 bases from V and 6 bases from J, the junction contained 2 bases not matched to a gene. Germline values: CDR1 MNHEY, CDR2 SVGEGT. The CDR3 length is 12 residues. The CDR3: CASSRTGGEQYF. The part of the CDR3 DNA that was read is TGTGCCAGCAGCCGGACAGGGGGCGAG.